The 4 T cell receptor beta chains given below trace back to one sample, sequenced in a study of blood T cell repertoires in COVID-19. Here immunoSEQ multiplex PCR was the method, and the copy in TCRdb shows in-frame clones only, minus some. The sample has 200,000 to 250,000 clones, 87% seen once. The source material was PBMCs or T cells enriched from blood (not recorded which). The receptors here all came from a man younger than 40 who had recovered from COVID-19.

CDR3 amino acids: CASSYSDQGGYGYTF. The CDR3 region has the DNA TGTGCCAGCAGTTACTCGGATCAGGGCGGCTATGGCTACACCTTC. V is TRBV6-5 and J is TRBJ1-2, with D possibly being TRBD1 (5 bases). Deletions cut 0 bases from V and 4 bases from J, with 12 bases between. CDR3 length equals 15 residues. Germline V CDR1 and CDR2: MNHEY, SVGAGI.

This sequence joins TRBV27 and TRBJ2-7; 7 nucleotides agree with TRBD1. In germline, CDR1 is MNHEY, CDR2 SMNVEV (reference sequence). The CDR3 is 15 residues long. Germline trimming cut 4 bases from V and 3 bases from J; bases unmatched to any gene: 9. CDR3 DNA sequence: TGTGCCAGCAGTTACCTGGGACAGAAGTTCTACGAGCAGTACTTC. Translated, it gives CASSYLGQKFYEQYF.

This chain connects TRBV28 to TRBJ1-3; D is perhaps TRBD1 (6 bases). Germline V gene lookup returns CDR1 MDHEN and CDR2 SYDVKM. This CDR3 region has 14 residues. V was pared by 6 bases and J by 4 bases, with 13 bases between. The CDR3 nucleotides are TGTGCCAGCAGCGCGGCAGGGGTCGGAAACACCATATATTTT. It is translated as CASSAAGVGNTIYF.

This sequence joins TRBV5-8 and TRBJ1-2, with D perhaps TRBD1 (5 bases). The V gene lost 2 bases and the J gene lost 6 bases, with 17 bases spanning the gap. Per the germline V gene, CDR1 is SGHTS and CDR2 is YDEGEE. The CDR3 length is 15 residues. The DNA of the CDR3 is TGTGCCAGCAGCTTTGATAGTGGGTTGGGGCATGGCTACACCTTC. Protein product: CASSFDSGLGHGYTF.